The 4 T cell receptor beta chains below all came from one sample that was sequenced in a study of post-analysis software for immune sequencing data. Their antigen targets remain unknown. Study results and caveats: Among four to six TRBV segments more frequent in patients than controls were TRBV5-6, TRBV5-1 and TRBV20-1.

The TCR beta cDNA libraries contained unique molecular identifiers. TCRdb itself ran the PCR reads through MiXCR, one entry per CDR3 protein. The sample shows roughly 730,000 distinct CDR3 sequences, 25% to 30% of them seen only once. Sequenced: blood. These receptors were obtained from a girl aged 5 to 17 with multiple sclerosis.

The rearrangement joins TRBV7-2 to TRBJ2-3; the match to TRBD2 covers 8 bases. The germline CDR1 and CDR2 sequences are SGHTA and FQGNSA. The CDR3 spans 12 residues. V dropped 2 bases and J dropped 14; count of bases not matched to a gene: 6. CDR3 sequence reads: CASSLRTSHPYF. Here the CDR3 DNA reads TGTGCCAGCAGCTTAAGGACTAGCCACCCGTATTTT.

This sequence joins TRBV7-3 and TRBJ2-3; a possible D gene is TRBD2 (6 bases). The CDR3 runs to 13 residues. Germline CDR1 SGHTA, CDR2 FQGTGA. Trimming left V 3 bases short and J 7 bases short, with 11 bases between. The CDR3 coding sequence is TGTGCCAGCAGCTTCGGGGACTTGAATACGCAGTATTTT. It yields the protein CASSFGDLNTQYF.

This clonotype was seen a few times. The chain couples TRBV20-1 to TRBJ1-1; D might be TRBD1 (6 bases). Germline lookup yields CDR1 DFQATT and CDR2 SNEGSKA (reference sequence). This CDR3 has 15 residues. Trimming pared 1 base from V and 2 bases from J, leaving 14 bases between. As DNA, the CDR3 is TGCAGTGCTAGAGGCCCCACGGGGGCTAACACTGAAGCTTTCTTT. As protein: CSARGPTGANTEAFF.

This clonotype has only one observation. V usage is TRBV20-1 and J usage is TRBJ1-1; 9 bases agree with TRBD1. CDR1 and CDR2 from the germline V gene are DFQATT and SNEGSKA (reference sequence). Losses at the gene ends were 1 base for V and 11 bases for J; bases not matched to a gene: 8. The CDR3 is 13 residues long. The CDR3 reads CSARVEGQGVAFF. The CDR3 nucleotides are TGCAGTGCTAGAGTCGAGGGACAGGGAGTGGCTTTCTTT.